These T cell receptor beta chains were read from a single sample in a study of shared clonotypes between healthy human individuals. Profiled with immunoSEQ multiplex PCR; TCRdb holds only in-frame clones, not every one. The sample lists about 490,000 clones, about 82% occurring once. Sequencing input: PBMCs. These receptors all come from a woman aged 40 to 50 in good health. Some clones in this sample may be carry-over from other donors' samples. CDR3s include the opening cysteine and the closing phenylalanine or tryptophan. A D gene is named only where the DNA matches it firmly. Where a row states a size, it is once, few, many or the class of an expanded clone; other rows omit it.

abundance,d_gene,v_gene,j_gene,CDR3nt,CDR3aa
once,-,TRBV7-9,TRBJ2-2,TGTGCCAGCAGCCCAGGGTCGCTAAACACCGGGGAGCTGTTTTTT,CASSPGSLNTGELFF
-,-,TRBV11-2,TRBJ2-7,TGTGCCAGCAGGGGGAACACGGGGCCCGAGCAGTACTTC,CASRGNTGPEQYF
-,-,TRBV10-3,TRBJ2-7,TGTGCCATCAGTGACGGTATAGAGGGGACGATCTCCTACGAGCAGTACTTC,CAISDGIEGTISYEQYF
few,TRBD2,TRBV27,TRBJ2-7,TGTGCCAGCAGTTTATCCGGACTAGCGGGCGCCTACGAGCAGTACTTC,CASSLSGLAGAYEQYF
few,TRBD2,TRBV5-4,TRBJ2-7,TGTGCCAGCAGCTTCGGGGGGATGCCGGGCTCCTACGAGCAGTACTTC,CASSFGGMPGSYEQYF
-,-,TRBV7-3,TRBJ2-2,TGTGCCAGCAGCCCCGGGACTGGGAACACCGGGGAGCTGTTTTTT,CASSPGTGNTGELFF
once,-,TRBV15,TRBJ1-4,TGTGCCACCAGCACGGCAGGTCTTAATGAAAAACTGTTTTTT,CATSTAGLNEKLFF
-,-,TRBV6-4,TRBJ2-6,TGTGCCAGCAGTGACTCGAGCTCTGGGGCCAACGTCCTGACTTTC,CASSDSSSGANVLTF
-,TRBD1,TRBV6-1,TRBJ2-7,TGTGCCAGCAGTGATGGGGCAGGGGGCCACGAGCAGTACTTC,CASSDGAGGHEQYF
-,-,TRBV11-2,TRBJ1-4,TGTGCCAGCAGCTTAGACCGACATACGGGGTTCAGGGAAAAACTGTTTTTT,CASSLDRHTGFREKLFF
-,-,TRBV21-1,TRBJ1-1,TGTGCCAGCAGCGGAGAGACAGGAGCACCCTGGGATGCTTTCTTT,CASSGETGAPWDAFF
once,-,TRBV19,TRBJ2-7,TGTGCCACCTCCCCTAGCGACTACGAGCAGTACTTC,CATSPSDYEQYF
-,-,TRBV30,TRBJ1-1,TGTGCCTGGAGTCCAGGGACCTGGGGGACTGAAGCTTTCTTT,CAWSPGTWGTEAFF
-,-,TRBV19,TRBJ2-3,TGTGCCAGTAGTATTGGACGGGCAGATACGCAGTATTTT,CASSIGRADTQYF
-,-,TRBV21-1,TRBJ2-5,TGTGCCAGTTATCTGGAGCGGGAGATTGAAGAGACCCAGTACTTC,CASYLEREIEETQYF
many,-,TRBV2,TRBJ1-5,TGTGCCAGCAAGAGGGACAGCAATCAGCCCCAGCATTTT,CASKRDSNQPQHF
-,-,TRBV4-2,TRBJ2-7,TGTGCCAGCAGCCCCGAACCGCAAGGATACTACGAGCAGTACTTC,CASSPEPQGYYEQYF
-,-,TRBV5-1,TRBJ2-7,TGCGCCAGCAGCTCCCTCTACGAGCAGTACTTC,CASSSLYEQYF
many,-,TRBV6-5,TRBJ2-1,TGTGCCAGCACGAAGTTTGGGTCCTACAATGAGCAGTTCTTC,CASTKFGSYNEQFF
few,-,TRBV6-4,TRBJ2-2,TGTGCCAGCACCAAAGAGGACAGTGCGAACACCGGGGAGCTGTTTTTT,CASTKEDSANTGELFF
-,-,TRBV5-1,TRBJ2-3,TGCGCCAGCAGCTTGCGTAGAGGGGATTCTAGCACAGATACGCAGTATTTT,CASSLRRGDSSTDTQYF
-,-,TRBV5-1,TRBJ2-1,TGCGCCAGCAGCTTGGCTCAGGCATCCTACAATGAGCAGTTCTTC,CASSLAQASYNEQFF
-,TRBD1,TRBV28,TRBJ1-2,TGTGCCAGCAGTCCACCGGGACAGGTCTATGGCTACACCTTC,CASSPPGQVYGYTF
-,-,TRBV6-1,TRBJ2-7,TGTGCCAGCAGGACGTCCCACGGCTACGAGCAGTACTTC,CASRTSHGYEQYF
-,TRBD2,TRBV6-4,TRBJ2-1,TGTGCCAGCAGTGCCGGGAGGCACAATGAGCAGTTCTTC,CASSAGRHNEQFF
-,-,TRBV9,TRBJ1-4,TGTGCCAGCAGCACCCCTTTCGTCCCTTCGATGGGGGTTAGTGAAAAACTGTTTTTT,CASSTPFVPSMGVSEKLFF
few,TRBD2,TRBV19,TRBJ2-5,TGTGCCAGTAGTATTAGGACTAGTGATCACTCCCAAGAGACCCAGTACTTC,CASSIRTSDHSQETQYF
once,-,TRBV30,TRBJ2-5,TGTGCCTTAGGGGGGGGCCAAGAGACCCAGTACTTC,CALGGGQETQYF
-,-,TRBV28,TRBJ2-7,TGTGCCAGCAGTTTTAAGGCTAGCGATCTCTACGAGCAGTACTTC,CASSFKASDLYEQYF
-,-,TRBV5-4,TRBJ2-5,TGTGCCAGCAGCCATCCTAGCCAAGAGACCCAGTACTTC,CASSHPSQETQYF
-,TRBD2,TRBV29-1,TRBJ2-1,TGCAGCGTTGAAGGAGCGGGAGGGTTCTTC,CSVEGAGGFF
-,TRBD1,TRBV29-1,TRBJ1-4,TGCAGCGTTAACACAGGGGGCGGAGGAGAAAAACTGTTTTTT,CSVNTGGGGEKLFF
-,TRBD2,TRBV6-1,TRBJ2-1,TGTGCCAGCAGTGACCAGGGACTACCCAATGAGCAGTTCTTC,CASSDQGLPNEQFF
-,-,TRBV7-3,TRBJ2-7,TGTGCCAGCAGCTTAGGTGGGTTTCCCTACGAGCAGTACTTC,CASSLGGFPYEQYF
-,-,TRBV10-1,TRBJ2-6,TGCGCCAGCAGTGAATTCAAGTCTGGGGCCAACGTCCTGACTTTC,CASSEFKSGANVLTF
-,-,TRBV2,TRBJ2-3,TGTGCCAGCAGTCTAGACACCTCTAGCACAGATACGCAGTATTTT,CASSLDTSSTDTQYF
-,TRBD1,TRBV10-1,TRBJ1-4,TGCGCCAGCAGTGTGGCGACAGGGGCTAATGAAAAACTGTTTTTT,CASSVATGANEKLFF
-,-,TRBV4-2,TRBJ2-7,TGTGCCAGCAGCCAAGAAGGCGGAGACAGAGTATACGAGCAGTACTTC,CASSQEGGDRVYEQYF
-,-,TRBV7-9,TRBJ2-7,TGTGCCAGCAGCCAAGAGGCGGAGCCCCCCTACGAGCAGTACTTC,CASSQEAEPPYEQYF
once,TRBD1,TRBV6-1,TRBJ2-1,TGTGCCAGCAGTGAAGCGGGGGGACAGGGTTCGAATGAGCAGTTCTTC,CASSEAGGQGSNEQFF
-,TRBD1,TRBV30,TRBJ2-7,TGTGCCTGGAGTGTTGGGACAGGGATTTACGAGCAGTACTTC,CAWSVGTGIYEQYF
-,TRBD2,TRBV5-4,TRBJ2-7,TGTGCCAGCGGTCCGGGACTAGCGGGAGGTCCAACCACCTACGAGCAGTACTTC,CASGPGLAGGPTTYEQYF
-,-,TRBV18,TRBJ2-1,TGTGCCAGCTCACCAGCCTCTTACAATGAGCAGTTCTTC,CASSPASYNEQFF
-,-,TRBV2,TRBJ2-7,TGTGCCAGCACCGCCCCTAGGGAGCAGTACTTC,CASTAPREQYF
-,-,TRBV18,TRBJ1-5,TGTGCCAGCTCACGCGACCGTAATAGCAATCAGCCCCAGCATTTT,CASSRDRNSNQPQHF
-,-,TRBV28,TRBJ1-1,TGTGCCAGCCGGGGGGGGGATCGTGACACTGAAGCTTTCTTT,CASRGGDRDTEAFF
once,-,TRBV11-3,TRBJ2-7,TGTGCCAGCAGCTTAGGCCCGGGGGCCTACGAGCAGTACTTC,CASSLGPGAYEQYF
few,-,TRBV10-3,TRBJ1-1,TGTGCCATCAGTGAGTCGATGTACAGACTGAACACTGAAGCTTTCTTT,CAISESMYRLNTEAFF
-,-,TRBV18,TRBJ1-4,TGTGCCAGCTCACCAGGCAGGGAAGAAAAACTGTTTTTT,CASSPGREEKLFF
-,-,TRBV7-3,TRBJ2-1,TGTGCCAGCAGCATAAGCAGGTACAATGAGCAGTTCTTC,CASSISRYNEQFF
-,-,TRBV2,TRBJ2-7,TGTGCCAGCAGCCAAAGGTATGGGAGGTTCTACGAGCAGTACTTC,CASSQRYGRFYEQYF
once,-,TRBV7-3,TRBJ1-4,TGTGCCAGCAGTACCGGGGCGAATGAAAAACTGTTTTTT,CASSTGANEKLFF
-,-,TRBV28,TRBJ1-5,TGTGCCAGCAGTTTGCCGGGGGGGGACGCTAGCAATCAGCCCCAGCATTTT,CASSLPGGDASNQPQHF
few,TRBD1,TRBV5-1,TRBJ1-2,TGCGCCAGCAGCTTTTCAGGGGGCGGCTATGGCTACACCTTC,CASSFSGGGYGYTF
-,TRBD2,TRBV6-6,TRBJ2-1,TGTGCCGTACAGACTAGCGGGACGGGTGAGCAGTTCTTC,CAVQTSGTGEQFF
many,-,TRBV30,TRBJ2-1,TGTGCCTGGAGTCAGGGGCCCAATGAGCAGTTCTTC,CAWSQGPNEQFF
-,-,TRBV5-4,TRBJ2-7,TGTGCCAGCAGCTTGAAGGGGGGCGATATCGAGCAGTACTTC,CASSLKGGDIEQYF